This T cell receptor (beta chain) was identified in a study of beta chain features in type 1 diabetes. This clone was observed once. The antigen is not known. General study points: Significant though moderate, a shortening of TCRB CDR3s appeared in all four CD4+ subsets of Type 1 diabetes patients. Across patients, naive, central memory and Treg TCRB repertoires exhibited apparently greater similarity than was observed across healthy donors.

Sorting produced populations that all topped 98% purity. From germline, CDR1 is MGHRA and CDR2 YSYEKL. The ends lost 0 bases at V and 5 bases at J; junction bases unmatched: 9. This CDR3 spans 18 amino acids. TCRB transcripts that were expressed got sequenced, as all of the isolated RNA had been reverse transcribed. Assay used: immunoSEQ multiplex PCR; TCRdb lists only in-frame clones, some missing. The table has about 160,000 clones, almost 65% seen once; the top ten hold roughly 0.095%. The sequence was collected from a man aged 25 to 40 with type 1 diabetes. This sequence joins TRBV4-1 and TRBJ2-5; 13 nucleotides match TRBD2. The sequenced material came from naive CD4+ T cells from blood. The CDR3 spells CASSQDRLAGGREETQYF. The CDR3 DNA sequence: TGCGCCAGCAGCCAAGATCGACTAGCGGGGGGCAGAGAGGAGACCCAGTACTTC.